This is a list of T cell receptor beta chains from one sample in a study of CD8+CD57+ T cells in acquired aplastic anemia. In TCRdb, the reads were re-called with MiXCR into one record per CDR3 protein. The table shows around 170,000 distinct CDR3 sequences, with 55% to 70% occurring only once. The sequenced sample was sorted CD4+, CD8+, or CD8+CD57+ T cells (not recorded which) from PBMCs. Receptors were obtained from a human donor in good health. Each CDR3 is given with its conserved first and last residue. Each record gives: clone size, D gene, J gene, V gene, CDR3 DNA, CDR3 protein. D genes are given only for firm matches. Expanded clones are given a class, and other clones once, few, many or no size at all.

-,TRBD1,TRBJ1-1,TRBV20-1,TGCAGTGCTGAGGGGGCGGACACTGAAGCTTTCTTT,CSAEGADTEAFF
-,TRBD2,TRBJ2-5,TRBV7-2,TGTGCCAGCAGCTTAGTAGCGGGGTATTCAACCCAGTACTTC,CASSLVAGYSTQYF
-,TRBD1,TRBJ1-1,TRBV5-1,TGCGCCAGCAGCCAATCGGACAGGAACATTGAAGCTTTCTTT,CASSQSDRNIEAFF
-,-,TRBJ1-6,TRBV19,TGTGCCAGTAGTATTCAGGGAAACTCACCCCTCCACTTT,CASSIQGNSPLHF
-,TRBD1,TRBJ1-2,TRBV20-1,TGCAGTGCGGCCCCCACTAACAGGGGGCACAATGGCTACACCTTC,CSAAPTNRGHNGYTF
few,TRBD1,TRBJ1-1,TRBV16,TGTGCCAGCAGCCAGCTGACAGGGTGGAACACTGAAGCTTTCTTT,CASSQLTGWNTEAFF
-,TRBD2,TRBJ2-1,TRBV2,TGTGCCAGCACCGGGACTAGCGGCTATGAGCAGTTCTTC,CASTGTSGYEQFF
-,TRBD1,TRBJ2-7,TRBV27,TGTGCCAGCAGTTCCCGGGGACAGGGTACCTACGAGCAGTACTTC,CASSSRGQGTYEQYF
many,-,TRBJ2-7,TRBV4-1,TGCGCCAGCAGCCAAAGCGGACTACTTGCCTACGAGCAGTACTTC,CASSQSGLLAYEQYF
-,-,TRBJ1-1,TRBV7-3,TGTGCCAGCAGCTTAAGGGCTCTGAACACTGAAGCTTTCTTT,CASSLRALNTEAFF
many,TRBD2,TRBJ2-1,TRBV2,TGTGCCAGCAGGGGTCCGACTAGCGGACGGGCCTACAATGAGCAGTTCTTC,CASRGPTSGRAYNEQFF
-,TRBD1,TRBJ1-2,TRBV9,TGTGCCAGCAGCCCCCCGGGACAGGGAGATGGCTACACCTTC,CASSPPGQGDGYTF
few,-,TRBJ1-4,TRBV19,TGTGCCACCCGGCGGACAGCTGGGAATGAAAAACTGTTTTTT,CATRRTAGNEKLFF
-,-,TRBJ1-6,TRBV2,TGTGCCAGCAGTGCTCACGGGAGTAATTCACCCCTCCACTTT,CASSAHGSNSPLHF
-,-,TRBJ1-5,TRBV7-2,TGTGCCAGCAGCTTAACTCGGAGCAATCAGCCCCAGCATTTT,CASSLTRSNQPQHF
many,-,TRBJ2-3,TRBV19,TGTGCCAGTAGTGAGGGGACGAGGGTCACAGATACGCAGTATTTT,CASSEGTRVTDTQYF
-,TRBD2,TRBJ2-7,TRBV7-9,TGTGCCAGCAGCTTAGCCTCGGGCGGGAGGGAACCCTACGAGCAGTACTTC,CASSLASGGREPYEQYF
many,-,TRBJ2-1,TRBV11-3,TGTGCCAGCAGCTTAAACGGTCTAGCACGTGTAGGAGAGCAGTTCTTC,CASSLNGLARVGEQFF
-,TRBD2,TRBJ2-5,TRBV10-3,TGTGCCATCAGTGAGGAAGGACTAGCGGGGGGCCGGGAGACCCAGTACTTC,CAISEEGLAGGRETQYF
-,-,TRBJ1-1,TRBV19,TGTGCCAGTAGTAGCCGACAAGGTACGACTGAAGCTTTCTTT,CASSSRQGTTEAFF
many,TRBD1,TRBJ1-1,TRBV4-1,TGCGCCAGCAGCCATTCGGACAGGGGGTTTACTGAAGCTTTCTTT,CASSHSDRGFTEAFF
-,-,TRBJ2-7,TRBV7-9,TGTGCCAGCAGCTTGAGTACCGCTCTCCGCGAGCAGTACTTC,CASSLSTALREQYF
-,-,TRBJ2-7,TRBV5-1,TGCGCCAGCAGCTTAATGACAGGCTACGAGCAGTACTTC,CASSLMTGYEQYF
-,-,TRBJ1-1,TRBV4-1,TGCGCCAGCAGCCAAGACTGGGGCACTGAAGCTTTCTTT,CASSQDWGTEAFF
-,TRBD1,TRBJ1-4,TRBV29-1,TGCAGCGACCTTGGGACAGACTCCTACAATGAAAAACTGTTTTTT,CSDLGTDSYNEKLFF
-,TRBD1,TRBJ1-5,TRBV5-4,TGTGCCAGCGGTCAAGGGGGACAGCACAATCAGCCCCAGCATTTT,CASGQGGQHNQPQHF
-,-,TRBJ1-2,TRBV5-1,TGCGCCAGCAGCTTGGAGGGCGGCCCCTATGGCTACACCTTC,CASSLEGGPYGYTF
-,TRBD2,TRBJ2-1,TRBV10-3,TGTGCCATCCGGACTAGCGGGGGGGAGCGGGCGTGGGGTGAGCAGTTCTTC,CAIRTSGGERAWGEQFF
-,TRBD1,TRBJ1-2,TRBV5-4,TGTGCCAGCAGCTTGCCGGGACAGAGAATCTATGGCTACACCTTC,CASSLPGQRIYGYTF
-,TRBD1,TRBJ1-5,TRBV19,TGTGCCAGTAGGACAGGGCCTCAGCCCCAGCATTTT,CASRTGPQPQHF
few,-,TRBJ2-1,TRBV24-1,TGTGCCACCAGTGCGGTAGGGGGAGGCAATGAGCAGTTCTTC,CATSAVGGGNEQFF